The entry below gives a single T cell receptor (beta chain) sequence along with its context. Its antigen is unidentified. Once RNA had been extracted, it was reverse transcribed into cDNA to act as the sequencing template. Sequencing used immunoSEQ multiplex PCR; TCRdb keeps in-frame clones, though not all of them. The table lists 15,000 to 16,000 clones, less than 70% of them singletons. Researchers gathered lesional scalp punch biopsies and peripheral blood from patients with alopecia areata. The data originate from a study of CD8+ T cells in alopecia areata. Turning to the study itself: Treated individuals took tofacitinib by mouth, 5 to 10 mg twice daily. Tofacitinib lasted 6 to 18 months, then 6 months off drug.

V was cut by 0 bases and J by 7 bases, with 16 bases left in between. This CDR3 is built from 15 residues. CDR1 SGHRS and CDR2 YFSETQ come from the germline V gene. Findings and caveats of the study: Clarity of TCR sharing across patients fell short of that in mice, possibly HLA-related. Scalp lesions, especially in alopecia totalis/universalis, had higher clonality than normal scalp.

The V and J genes are TRBV5-1 and TRBJ2-5, with D possibly TRBD2 on 6 matching bases. The TCR originated in a human donor with alopecia areata. The sequencing input was skin. The DNA for the CDR3 is TGCGCCAGCAGCTTGGCCAACGGGAGCCGAGGGACCCAGTACTTC. Translating gives CASSLANGSRGTQYF.